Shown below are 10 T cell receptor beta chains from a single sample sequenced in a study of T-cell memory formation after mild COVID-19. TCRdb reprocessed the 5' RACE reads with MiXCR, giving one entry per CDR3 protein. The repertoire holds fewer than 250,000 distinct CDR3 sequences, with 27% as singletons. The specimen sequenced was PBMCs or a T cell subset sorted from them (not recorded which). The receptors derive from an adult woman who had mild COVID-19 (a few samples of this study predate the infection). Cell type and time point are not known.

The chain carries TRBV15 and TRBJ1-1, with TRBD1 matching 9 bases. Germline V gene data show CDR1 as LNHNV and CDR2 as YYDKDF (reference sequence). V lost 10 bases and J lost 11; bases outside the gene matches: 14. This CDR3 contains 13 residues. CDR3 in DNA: TGTGCCAATCATGGACAGGGGACGGTCGGGGCTTTCTTT. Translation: CANHGQGTVGAFF.

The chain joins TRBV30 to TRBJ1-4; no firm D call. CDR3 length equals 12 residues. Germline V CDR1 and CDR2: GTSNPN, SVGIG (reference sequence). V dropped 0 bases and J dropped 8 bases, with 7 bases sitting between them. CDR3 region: CAWSVQNEKLFF. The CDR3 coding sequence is TGTGCCTGGAGTGTACAGAACGAAAAACTGTTTTTT.

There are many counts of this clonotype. The CDR3 DNA reads as TGTGCCAGCAGGGTCGGTTCGGGGGAGAAGGACATTCAGTACTTC. Amino acids: CASRVGSGEKDIQYF. The chain links TRBV12-3 or TRBV12-4 to TRBJ2-4; perhaps TRBD2 as D (6 bases). The CDR3 is made up of 15 amino acids. V was shortened by 6 bases and J by 8 bases, with 20 bases between the two germline ends.

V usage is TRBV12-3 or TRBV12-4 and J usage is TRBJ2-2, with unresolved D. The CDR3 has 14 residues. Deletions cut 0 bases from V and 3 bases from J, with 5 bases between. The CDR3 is CASSLAGHTGELFF. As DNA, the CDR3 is TGTGCCAGCAGTTTAGCTGGGCACACCGGGGAGCTGTTTTTT.

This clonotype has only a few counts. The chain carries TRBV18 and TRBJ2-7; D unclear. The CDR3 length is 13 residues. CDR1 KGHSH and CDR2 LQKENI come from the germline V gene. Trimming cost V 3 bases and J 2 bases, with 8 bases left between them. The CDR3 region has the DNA TGTGCCAGCTCACCGACGATTACCTACGAGCAGTACTTC. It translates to CASSPTITYEQYF.

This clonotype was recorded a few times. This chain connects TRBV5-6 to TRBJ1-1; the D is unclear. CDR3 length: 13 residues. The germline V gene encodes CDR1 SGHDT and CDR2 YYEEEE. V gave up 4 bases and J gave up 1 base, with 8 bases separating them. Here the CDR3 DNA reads TGTGCCAGCAGCCGCGCTAAGAACACTGAAGCTTTCTTT. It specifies CASSRAKNTEAFF.

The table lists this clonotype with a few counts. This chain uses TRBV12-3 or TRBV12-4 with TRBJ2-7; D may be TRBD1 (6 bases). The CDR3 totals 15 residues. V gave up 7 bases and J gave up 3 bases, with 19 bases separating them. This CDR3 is CASTPGRGQRYEQYF. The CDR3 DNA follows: TGTGCCAGCACTCCGGGCCGGGGACAACGCTACGAGCAGTACTTC.

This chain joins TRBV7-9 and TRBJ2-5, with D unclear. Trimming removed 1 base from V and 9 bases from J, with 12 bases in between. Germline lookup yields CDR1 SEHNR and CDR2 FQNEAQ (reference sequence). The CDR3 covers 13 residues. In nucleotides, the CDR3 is TGTGCCAGCAGCTTAGACCCCGCGCCGGCCCAGTACTTC. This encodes CASSLDPAPAQYF.

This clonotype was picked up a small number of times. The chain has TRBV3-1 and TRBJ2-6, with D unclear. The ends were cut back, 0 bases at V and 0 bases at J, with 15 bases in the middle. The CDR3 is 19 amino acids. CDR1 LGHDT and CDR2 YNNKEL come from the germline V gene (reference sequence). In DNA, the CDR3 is TGTGCCAGCAGCCAAGATTTTGGGGTTCGACGCTCTGGGGCCAACGTCCTGACTTTC. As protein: CASSQDFGVRRSGANVLTF.

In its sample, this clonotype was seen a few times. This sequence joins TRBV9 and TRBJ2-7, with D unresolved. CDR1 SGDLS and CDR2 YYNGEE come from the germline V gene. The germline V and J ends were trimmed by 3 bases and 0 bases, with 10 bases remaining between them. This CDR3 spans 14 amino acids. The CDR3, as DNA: TGTGCCAGCAGCGCCAGGATTAGCTCCTACGAGCAGTACTTC. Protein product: CASSARISSYEQYF.